The 6 T cell receptor beta chains reported below all come from one sample, sequenced in a study of OX40 agonist ivuxolimab in advanced cancers. The library came from the immunoSEQ multiplex PCR assay. The source is immuneACCESS, and TCRdb retained only in-frame sequences with V and J called. Part of the clones is not carried over; for the studies checked, unresolved V genes explain less than half of this, and the remainder is unexplained. The sample table contains some 58,000 clones; only one count was recorded for about 89% of them. Around 1.8% of the sample rests with the top ten. The sequencing used CD4+ or CD8+ T cells sorted from blood, collected in a trial of the OX40 agonist ivuxolimab. The receptors shown here come from an adult with an advanced solid tumor such as melanoma, head and neck, liver or kidney cancer.

The chain carries TRBV7-2 and TRBJ2-7; D remains ambiguous. There are 14 residues in the CDR3. Between the trimmed V and J ends, which lost 2 bases and 2 bases, there was a span of 10 bases. The germline CDR1 and CDR2 sequences are SGHTA and FQGNSA. CDR3 DNA sequence: TGTGCCAGCAGCTTAAACGGCGGAGCCTACGAGCAGTACTTC. Amino acid sequence: CASSLNGGAYEQYF. Variable domain in full (rest from reference TRBV7-2 and TRBJ2-7): GAGVSQSPSNKVTEKGKDVELRCDPISGHTALYWYRQSLGQGLEFLIYFQGNSAPDKSGLPSDRFSAERTGGSVSTLTIQRTQQEDSAVYLCASSLNGGAYEQYFGPGTRLTVT.

This clone was found a few times. J is TRBJ1-2 and V is TRBV29-1; the match to TRBD1 covers 7 bases. This CDR3 is 12 amino acids long. With V trimmed by 4 bases and J by 6 bases, 5 bases remained unmatched. Germline V lookup: CDR1 SQVTM, CDR2 ANQGSEA. The CDR3 here is CSVAVGQDGYTF. DNA of the CDR3: TGCAGCGTTGCGGTCGGACAGGATGGCTACACCTTC.

V gene TRBV19 combines with J gene TRBJ2-5, with a tentative D call TRBD1 (5 bases). V lost 4 bases to trimming and J lost 1 base, with 16 bases between them. This CDR3 has 16 residues. Germline loops: CDR1 LNHDA, CDR2 SQIVND (reference sequence). The CDR3 sequence is CASSKSVGQIQETQYF. The DNA of the CDR3 is TGTGCCAGTAGTAAATCGGTCGGACAAATCCAAGAGACCCAGTACTTC.

This chain connects TRBV5-1 to TRBJ2-3; 8 bases are shared with TRBD1. V lost 4 bases to trimming and J lost 5 bases; unmatched junction nucleotides: 9. The CDR3 has 15 amino acids. Per the germline V gene, CDR1 is SGHRS and CDR2 is YFSETQ. This CDR3 reads CASSLRGQVGDTQYF. The DNA for the CDR3 is TGCGCCAGCAGCCTAAGGGGACAGGTGGGAGATACGCAGTATTTT. Supplemented by reference TRBV5-1 and TRBJ2-3, the full variable domain reads KAGVTQTPRYLIKTRGQQVTLSCSPISGHRSVSWYQQTPGQGLQFLFEYFSETQRNKGNFPGRFSGRQFSNSRSEMNVSTLELGDSALYLCASSLRGQVGDTQYFGPGTRLTVL.

This clone showed up just once. The same CDR3 is also encoded by other DNA sequences in this sample. The chain combines TRBV5-1 with TRBJ1-4, with 9 bases matching TRBD1. This CDR3 has 15 residues. Germline V gives CDR1 SGHRS, CDR2 YFSETQ. V lost 1 base and J lost 5; bases outside the gene matches: 3. CDR3 in amino acids: CASSLRTGENEKLFF. CDR3 nucleotide sequence: TGCGCCAGCAGCTTGAGGACAGGGGAAAATGAAAAACTGTTTTTT.

J is TRBJ2-5 and V is TRBV7-9, with D possibly matching TRBD2 (6 bases). In germline, CDR1 is SEHNR, CDR2 FQNEAQ (reference sequence). The CDR3 sequence is 15 residues long. Deletions cut 2 bases from V and 5 bases from J, with 15 bases between. This CDR3 reads CASSLRDSDRETQYF. The CDR3 DNA follows: TGTGCCAGCAGCTTACGGGACTCCGACCGGGAGACCCAGTACTTC.